The clone carrying this T cell receptor beta chain showed up just once. Produced via immunoSEQ multiplex PCR; TCRdb's table is partial and in-frame only. The table lists about 130,000 clones, roughly 90% of them singletons. CDR3 length equals 12 residues. The ends were cut back, 3 bases at V and 8 bases at J, with 8 bases in the middle. The data stem from a study of T cell responses to AZD1222 COVID-19 vaccine. The receptor's source is an adult in good health. Here the sequenced sample was peripheral blood, taken on day 0 of AZD1222 vaccination. V usage is TRBV12-3 or TRBV12-4 and J usage is TRBJ2-1, with D uncertain. For the CDR3, the DNA is TGTGCCAGCAGTTTGAATGGCTATGAGCAGTTCTTC. The encoded protein is CASSLNGYEQFF.